This record covers a single TCR beta chain. Its antigen is not known. The CDR3 is made up of 12 amino acids. The germline CDR1 and CDR2 sequences are SGHTA and FQGTGA. Between the trimmed V and J ends, which lost 6 bases and 9 bases, there was a span of 12 bases. A split of CD4+ cells into CD45RA+ naive and CD45RA-negative memory subsets was performed. This sample is drawn from a study of shared clonotypes between healthy human individuals. Findings of the study overall: Against clonotypes common to all four donors, non-shared ones had lower generation probabilities.

Clones were sequenced by immunoSEQ multiplex PCR, and TCRdb holds only the in-frame ones, with some missing. The repertoire holds hundreds of thousands of clones, around 73% seen once, with around 1.8% in the top ten. The gene calls are TRBV7-3 and TRBJ2-1; D call uncertain. Sequencing input: memory CD4+ T cells sorted from blood. As to subset: CD45RA-negative fraction. The receptor comes from a woman in her 30s in good health. CDR3 sequence: CASRAPGPEQFF. The CDR3 DNA sequence: TGTGCCAGCAGAGCGCCCGGGCCTGAGCAGTTCTTC.